This T cell receptor (beta chain) is drawn from a study of T cells in Graves' hyperthyroidism and ophthalmopathy. This clonotype was seen only once. As yet, its antigen is unknown. The CDR3 regions of TCR beta were amplified from RNA transcripts. The HTBI primer set served for first-round RT-PCR of the TCR CDR3. TCRdb re-derived calls from the multiplex PCR reads in MiXCR, one entry per CDR3 protein. The sample lists roughly 500,000 distinct CDR3 sequences; 35% to 50% were seen once. The study's findings and limits: Researchers report that a 13 V-J model separated ophthalmopathy from stable hyperthyroidism.

V lost 7 bases to trimming and J lost 9 bases; unmatched junction nucleotides: 2. This CDR3 contains 13 residues. CDR1 ENHRY and CDR2 SYGVKD come from the germline V gene. Uncontrolled infections, other autoimmune diseases, pregnancy or lactation led to exclusion of patients. The chain recombines TRBV10-3 with TRBJ1-6; 11 nucleotides align to TRBD1. The clonotype originates from an adult woman with Graves' disease, either hyperthyroidism or ophthalmopathy (not recorded which). What was sequenced was peripheral blood or thyroid tissue (not recorded which). CDR3 in DNA: TGTGCCATCAACGGACAGGGGGCTTCACCCCTCCACTTT. Translating it yields CAINGQGASPLHF.